The table lists the clone carrying this T cell receptor (beta chain) with a count of one. This sample is part of a study of blood T cell repertoires in COVID-19. As originally analysed: Reference gene primer amplification in the assay estimated nucleated cell counts. Sequencing was performed with immunoSEQ multiplex PCR; in TCRdb, only in-frame clones are kept and a portion is missing. Clonal size and the V and J genes are those of that table, whereas D and trimming came from the DNA. The sample consists of some 120,000 clones, roughly four fifths of them appearing once. Germline trimming cut 0 bases from V and 4 bases from J; bases unmatched to any gene: 8. This CDR3 is 16 amino acids long. In germline, CDR1 is SGHRS, CDR2 YFSETQ.

Input material: peripheral blood. The clonotype was recovered from a man aged 25 to 40 with COVID-19, enrolled during active disease. V and J are TRBV5-1 and TRBJ2-5; 8 bases fit TRBD1. The CDR3 sequence: CASSLAARGQVETQYF. CDR3 in DNA: TGCGCCAGCAGCTTGGCCGCCAGGGGGCAGGTAGAGACCCAGTACTTC.